This T cell receptor beta chain was observed in a study of CD8 T cells in ankylosing spondylitis. Notes on the study in general: Existing reports had already noted some motif variants in reactive arthritis synovial fluid and blood. Disease-linked clones were reportedly significantly enriched in matched ankylosing spondylitis synovial fluid. CD8+ disease-linked clones were present at relatively low frequencies in blood. Within ankylosing spondylitis blood, a TCR beta motif made up of eight highly homologous variants appeared to be characteristic.

Making use of molecular barcodes, quantitative 5'-RACE generated TCR beta libraries. TCRdb re-called the 5' RACE reads with MiXCR, one entry per CDR3 protein. The sample consists of around 430,000 distinct CDR3 sequences, roughly a sixth of them appearing once. This clonotype was found many times. What it binds is unknown. The CDR3 contains 15 residues. Germline CDR1 is SGHRS and CDR2 is YFSETQ. After removal of 5 bases from V and 3 bases from J, the junction contained 6 bases not matched to a gene. The genes are TRBV5-1 and TRBJ1-5, with 9 nucleotides matching TRBD1. The sequenced sample was blood, either unsorted or a sorted T cell fraction (not recorded which). The clonotype was recovered from a male donor with ankylosing spondylitis. The DNA for the CDR3 is TGCGCCAGCAGTTCACAGGGGGCGTCCAATCAGCCCCAGCATTTT. This encodes CASSSQGASNQPQHF.